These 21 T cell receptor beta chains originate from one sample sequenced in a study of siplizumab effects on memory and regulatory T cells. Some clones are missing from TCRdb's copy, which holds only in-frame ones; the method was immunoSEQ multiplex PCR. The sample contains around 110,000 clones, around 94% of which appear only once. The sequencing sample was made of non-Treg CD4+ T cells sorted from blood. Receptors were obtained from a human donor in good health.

CDR3 loop: CAIRKDLGRNSSGANVLTF. The CDR3, as DNA: TGTGCCATCAGAAAAGATCTTGGCAGGAACAGCTCTGGGGCCAACGTCCTGACTTTC. The chain combines TRBV10-3 with TRBJ2-6, with unresolved D. Germline V lookup: CDR1 ENHRY, CDR2 SYGVKD. This CDR3 spans 19 amino acids. V was pared by 6 bases and J by 0 bases, with 21 bases between.

The CDR3 is CSVFGQNTEAFF. The DNA of the CDR3 is TGCAGCGTTTTTGGTCAGAACACTGAAGCTTTCTTT. The rearrangement uses TRBV29-1 and TRBJ1-1, with D hard to call. CDR1 SQVTM and CDR2 ANQGSEA come from the germline V gene. The V and J ends lost 5 bases and 1 base respectively, with 8 bases between them. This CDR3 region has 12 residues.

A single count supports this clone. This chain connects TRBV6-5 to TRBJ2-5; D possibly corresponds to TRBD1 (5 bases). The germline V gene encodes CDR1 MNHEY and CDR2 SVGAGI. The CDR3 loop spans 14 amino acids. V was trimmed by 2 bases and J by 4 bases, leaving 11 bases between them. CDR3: CASSYESRVETQYF. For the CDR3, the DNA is TGTGCCAGCAGTTACGAGTCCAGGGTAGAGACCCAGTACTTC.

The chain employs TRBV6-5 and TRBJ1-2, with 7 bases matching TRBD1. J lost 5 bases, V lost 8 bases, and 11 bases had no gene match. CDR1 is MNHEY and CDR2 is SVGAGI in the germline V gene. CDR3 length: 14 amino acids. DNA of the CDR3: TGTGCCAGCGGCCAACCGGGACAGAGTTATGGCTACACCTTC. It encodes CASGQPGQSYGYTF.

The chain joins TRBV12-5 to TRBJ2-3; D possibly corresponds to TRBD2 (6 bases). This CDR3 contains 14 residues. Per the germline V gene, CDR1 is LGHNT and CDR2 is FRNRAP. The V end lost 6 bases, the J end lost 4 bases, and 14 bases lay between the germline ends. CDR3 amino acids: CASGPTSDSDTQYF. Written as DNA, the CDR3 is TGTGCTAGTGGCCCGACTAGTGATTCAGATACGCAGTATTTT.

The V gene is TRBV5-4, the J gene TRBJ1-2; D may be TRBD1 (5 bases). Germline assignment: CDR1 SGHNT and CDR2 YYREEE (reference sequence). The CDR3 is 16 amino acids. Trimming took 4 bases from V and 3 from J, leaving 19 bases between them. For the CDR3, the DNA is TGTGCCAGCAGCCAGGGCGACCAGAAAATCCACTATGGCTACACCTTC. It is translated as CASSQGDQKIHYGYTF. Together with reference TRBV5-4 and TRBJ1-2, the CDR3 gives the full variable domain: ETGVTQSPTHLIKTRGQQVTLRCSSQSGHNTVSWYQQALGQGPQFIFQYYREEENGRGNFPPRFSGLQFPNYSSELNVNALELDDSALYLCASSQGDQKIHYGYTFGSGTRLTVV.

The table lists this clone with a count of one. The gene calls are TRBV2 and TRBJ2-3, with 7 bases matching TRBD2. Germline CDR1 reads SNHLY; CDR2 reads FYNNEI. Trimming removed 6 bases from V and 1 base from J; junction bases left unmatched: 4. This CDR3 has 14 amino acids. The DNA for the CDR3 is TGTGCCAGCAGGCGGGAGTTGGGCACAGATACGCAGTATTTT. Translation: CASRRELGTDTQYF.

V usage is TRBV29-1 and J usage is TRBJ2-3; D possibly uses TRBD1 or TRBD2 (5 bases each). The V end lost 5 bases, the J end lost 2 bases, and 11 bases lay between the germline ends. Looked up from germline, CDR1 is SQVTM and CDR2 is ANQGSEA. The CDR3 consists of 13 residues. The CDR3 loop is CSVRGVTTDTQYF. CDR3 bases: TGCAGCGTTCGGGGCGTCACCACAGATACGCAGTATTTT.

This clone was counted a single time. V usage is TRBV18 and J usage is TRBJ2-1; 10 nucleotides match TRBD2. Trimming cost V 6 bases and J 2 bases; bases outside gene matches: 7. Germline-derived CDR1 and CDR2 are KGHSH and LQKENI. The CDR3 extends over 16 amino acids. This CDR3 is CASSLPLAGAYNEQFF. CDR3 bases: TGTGCCAGCTCCCTCCCGCTAGCGGGGGCCTACAATGAGCAGTTCTTC.

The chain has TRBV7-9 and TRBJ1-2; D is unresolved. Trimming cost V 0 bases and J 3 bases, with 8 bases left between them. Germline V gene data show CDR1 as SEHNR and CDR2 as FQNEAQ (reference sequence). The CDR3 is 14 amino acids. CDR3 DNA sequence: TGTGCCAGCAGCTTAGCGGGCTCAGACTATGGCTACACCTTC. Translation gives CASSLAGSDYGYTF.

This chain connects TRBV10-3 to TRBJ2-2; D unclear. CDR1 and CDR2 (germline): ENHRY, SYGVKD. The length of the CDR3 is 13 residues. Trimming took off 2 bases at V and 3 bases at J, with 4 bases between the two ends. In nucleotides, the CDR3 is TGTGCCATCAGTGAGGAGGACACCGGGGAGCTGTTTTTT. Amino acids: CAISEEDTGELFF.

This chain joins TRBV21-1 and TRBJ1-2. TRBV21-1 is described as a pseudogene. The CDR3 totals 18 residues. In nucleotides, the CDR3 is TGTGCCAGCAGCAAAGGGAGAGATATACCAGGAGGGGCAGGTGGCTACACCTTC. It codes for CASSKGRDIPGGAGGYTF.

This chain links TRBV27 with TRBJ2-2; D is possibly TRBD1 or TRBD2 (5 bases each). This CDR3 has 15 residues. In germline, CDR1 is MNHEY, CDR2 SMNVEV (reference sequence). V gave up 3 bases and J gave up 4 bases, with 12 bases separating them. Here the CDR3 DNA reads TGTGCCAGCAGTTTGCCGGAGAGGGGCACCGGGGAGCTGTTTTTT. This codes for CASSLPERGTGELFF.

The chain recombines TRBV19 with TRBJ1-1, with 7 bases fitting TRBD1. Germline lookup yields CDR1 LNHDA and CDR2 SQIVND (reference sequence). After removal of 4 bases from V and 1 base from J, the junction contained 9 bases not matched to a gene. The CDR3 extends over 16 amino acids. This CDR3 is CASSTGRRQGNTEAFF. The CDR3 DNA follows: TGTGCCAGTAGTACCGGCCGACGACAGGGGAACACTGAAGCTTTCTTT.

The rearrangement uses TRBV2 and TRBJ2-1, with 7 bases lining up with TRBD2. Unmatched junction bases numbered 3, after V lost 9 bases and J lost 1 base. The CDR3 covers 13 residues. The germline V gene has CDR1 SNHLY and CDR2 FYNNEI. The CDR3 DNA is TGTGCCAGTACTAGCGATTCCTACAATGAGCAGTTCTTC. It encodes CASTSDSYNEQFF.

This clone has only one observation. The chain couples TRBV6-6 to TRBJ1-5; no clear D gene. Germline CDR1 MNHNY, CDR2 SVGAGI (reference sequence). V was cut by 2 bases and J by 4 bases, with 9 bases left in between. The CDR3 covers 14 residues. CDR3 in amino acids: CASSYPPLNQPQHF. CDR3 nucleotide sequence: TGTGCCAGCAGTTACCCCCCTTTGAATCAGCCCCAGCATTTT.

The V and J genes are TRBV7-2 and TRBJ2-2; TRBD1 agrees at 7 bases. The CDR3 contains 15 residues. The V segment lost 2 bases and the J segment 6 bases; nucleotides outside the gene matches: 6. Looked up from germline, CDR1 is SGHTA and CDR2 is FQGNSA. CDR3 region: CASSLMRGRSGELFF. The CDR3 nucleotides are TGTGCCAGCAGCTTAATGAGGGGGCGTTCCGGGGAGCTGTTTTTT.

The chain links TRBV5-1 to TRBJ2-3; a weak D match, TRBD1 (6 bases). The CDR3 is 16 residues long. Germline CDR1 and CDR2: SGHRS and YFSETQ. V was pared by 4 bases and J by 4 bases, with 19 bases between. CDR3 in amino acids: CASSGVRDIRADTQYF. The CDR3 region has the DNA TGCGCCAGCAGCGGTGTCCGGGACATTCGTGCAGATACGCAGTATTTT.

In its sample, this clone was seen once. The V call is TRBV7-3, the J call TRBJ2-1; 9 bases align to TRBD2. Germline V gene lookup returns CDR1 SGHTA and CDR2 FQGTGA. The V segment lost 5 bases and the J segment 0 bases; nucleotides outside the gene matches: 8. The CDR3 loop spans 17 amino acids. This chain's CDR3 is CASSKWTSASSYNEQFF. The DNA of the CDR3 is TGTGCCAGCAGCAAATGGACTAGCGCGAGCTCCTACAATGAGCAGTTCTTC.

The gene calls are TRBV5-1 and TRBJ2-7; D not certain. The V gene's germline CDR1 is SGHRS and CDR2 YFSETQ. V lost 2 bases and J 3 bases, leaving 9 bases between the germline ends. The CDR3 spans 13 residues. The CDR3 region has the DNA TGCGCCAGCAGCTTAGGCTACAACTACGAGCAGTACTTC. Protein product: CASSLGYNYEQYF. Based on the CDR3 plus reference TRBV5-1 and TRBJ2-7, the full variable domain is KAGVTQTPRYLIKTRGQQVTLSCSPISGHRSVSWYQQTPGQGLQFLFEYFSETQRNKGNFPGRFSGRQFSNSRSEMNVSTLELGDSALYLCASSLGYNYEQYFGPGTRLTVT.

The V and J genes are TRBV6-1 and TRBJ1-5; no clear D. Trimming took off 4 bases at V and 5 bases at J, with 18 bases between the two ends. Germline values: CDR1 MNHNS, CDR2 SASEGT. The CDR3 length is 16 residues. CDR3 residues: CASSVLGFSSDQPQHF. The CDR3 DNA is TGTGCCAGCAGTGTTCTAGGGTTTTCTTCGGATCAGCCCCAGCATTTT.